This T cell receptor beta chain was captured by sequencing in a study of T cell repertoires in cytomegalovirus infection. One entry per CDR3 protein, called by TCRdb with MiXCR from the reads. The sample consists of some 500,000 distinct CDR3 sequences, 40% of them appearing once. Germline values: CDR1 SGHVS, CDR2 FNYEAQ. The CDR3 is made up of 18 amino acids. J was trimmed by 5 bases and V by 2 bases; bases with no gene match: 15. This clonotype occurred a few times. Its antigen is undetermined. The sample was cultured PBMCs, taken from culture after CMV antigen stimulation. The sequence came from a human donor in good health (CMV status not recorded). Some clones in this sample may be carry-over from other donors' samples. V and J are TRBV7-6 and TRBJ2-3; 8 bases agree with TRBD2. CDR3 amino acids: CASSLTPGVREGQDTQYF. In DNA, the CDR3 is TGTGCCAGCAGCTTAACCCCCGGGGTACGGGAGGGCCAAGATACGCAGTATTTT.